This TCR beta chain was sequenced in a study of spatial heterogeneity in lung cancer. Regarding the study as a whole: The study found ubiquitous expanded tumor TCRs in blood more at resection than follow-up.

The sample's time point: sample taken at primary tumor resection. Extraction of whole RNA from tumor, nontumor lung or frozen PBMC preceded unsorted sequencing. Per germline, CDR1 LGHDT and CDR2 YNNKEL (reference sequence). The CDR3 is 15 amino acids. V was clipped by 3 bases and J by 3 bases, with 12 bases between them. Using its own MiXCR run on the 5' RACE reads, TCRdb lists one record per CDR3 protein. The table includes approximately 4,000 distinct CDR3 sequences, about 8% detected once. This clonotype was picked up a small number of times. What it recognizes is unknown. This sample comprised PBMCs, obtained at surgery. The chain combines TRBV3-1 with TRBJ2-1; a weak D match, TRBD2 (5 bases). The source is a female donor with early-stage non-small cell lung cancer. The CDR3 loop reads CASSQELVFYNEQFF. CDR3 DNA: TGTGCCAGCAGCCAGGAACTAGTTTTCTACAATGAGCAGTTCTTC.